This record concerns one TCR beta chain sequence. Its specific antigen is unknown. Base qualities are not recorded, but no much larger clone differs from it by a single base. TCR beta CDR3 regions were sequenced from DNA using the immunoSEQ Assay. Per the original workflow: To compute T cell density, TCR beta template counts were normalized to usable DNA, which was estimated by amplifying housekeeping genes. Richness was estimated with the preseqR package, extrapolating to 400,000 templates for PBMC samples and 120,000 templates for tissue samples. Clonality was defined as one minus Pielou's evenness. Differential abundance testing on productive amino-acid clonotypes, with a minimum total count of 5 and an alpha of 0.1, was used to identify tissue-enriched TCRs. Repertoire overlap between compartments was quantified with the Jaccard Index and Morisita Overlap Index. TCR beta CDR3s were clustered by GLIPH together with public tetramer-defined viral CDR3s, and at least three viral sequences plus V-gene enrichment were required for viral motifs. Sourced from immuneACCESS, this table was stored by TCRdb with only in-frame sequences that have V and J called. A share of the clones is absent; for the studies checked, an unresolved V gene accounts for under half, and the remainder has no known explanation. V and J calls and clone size follow that table, whereas D and trimming were derived from the DNA. A total of some 30,000 clones appear in this sample, about 90% of them only once. Approximately 6% of the sample rests with the top ten.

At diagnosis, peripheral blood, uninvolved tumor-adjacent lung and tumor were collected and were preserved as a mix of fresh-frozen and FFPE material. For TCR repertoire profiling, blood samples were analyzed as peripheral blood mononuclear cells. The data were taken from a study of T cells in localized non-small cell lung cancer (dated by TCRdb to the early 2020s). For the study in its entirety: The study analyzed T cell repertoires of over 200 early-stage NSCLC patients, comparing tumors and uninvolved tumor-adjacent lungs. The cohort comprised 236 treatment-naïve NSCLC patients with resected, localized lung tumors. A mean age of roughly 64 years was recorded for the NSCLC patients, of whom under 150 were male and 95 to 110 were female. Beyond this particular receptor, the publication reports: Because the study design was exploratory, TCR variables were selected using unadjusted p-values without false-discovery rate correction. A median of about 50 of the top 100 tumor clones turned up in the paired uninvolved adjacent lung, and about 28 of those clones also ranked among the top 100 of that same adjacent lung. Multi-region tumor sequencing was not performed, so intratumor heterogeneity could not be excluded. Uninvolved tumor-adjacent lung showed the highest T cell clonality, higher than tumor, which suggests more focused antigenic responses in the uninvolved tumor-adjacent lung. Longer overall survival was associated with higher T cell density in blood, whereas shorter survival was associated with higher clonality in adjacent lung.

The junction carries 22 bases between V and J, which are trimmed by 0 bases and 0 bases respectively. Spanning cysteine to phenylalanine, the CDR3 consists of 20 amino acids. Only the CDR3 DNA is retained, 60 bases long and in frame from the first base. From the germline V gene (reference sequence), CDR1 is LNHNV and CDR2 is YYDKDF. The origin of this receptor is a man between 35 and 75 years old with stage II lung adenocarcinoma. The material sequenced was PBMCs, taken before any cancer treatment. The chain couples TRBV15 to TRBJ2-3, and possibly TRBD1, on 6 matching bases. The DNA is TGTGCCACCAGCAGAGAGGAGTTGAGTCTGCAGGGGCCTAGCACAGATACGCAGTATTTT. Translation gives CATSREELSLQGPSTDTQYF.